Each of the 25 T cell receptor beta chains below was sequenced from the same sample in a study of T cell repertoires in cytomegalovirus infection. From the reads, TCRdb called clonotypes with MiXCR, one entry per CDR3 protein. Of 40,000 to 60,000 distinct CDR3 sequences detected, roughly 22% appear once; the ten largest clones hold over 85%. Their antigens remain unidentified. The sequencing here drew on CD8+ T cells from cultured PBMCs, taken from culture after CMV antigen stimulation. These receptors were taken from a human donor in good health (CMV status not recorded). Some clones in this sample may be carry-over from other donors' samples.

This clonotype was seen more than once but under ten times. The chain links TRBV7-3 to TRBJ2-3, with 7 nucleotides matching TRBD2. Trimming at V came to 1 base and at J to 6 bases, leaving 4 bases not matched to a gene. The CDR3 runs to 14 residues. Germline V gene data show CDR1 as SGHTA and CDR2 as FQGTGA. The CDR3 loop is CASSLRGGWDTQYF. The CDR3 bases are TGTGCCAGCAGCTTAAGGGGGGGTTGGGATACGCAGTATTTT.

This clonotype was detected a few times. V usage is TRBV6-2 or TRBV6-3 and J usage is TRBJ1-2, with D possibly matching TRBD1 (6 bases). V shed 9 bases and J shed 2 bases, with 13 bases lying between them. Germline values: CDR1 MNHEY, CDR2 SVGEGT. The CDR3 extends over 13 amino acids. CDR3 sequence (DNA): TGTGCCAGTCTAGACAGGCTCAACTATGGCTACACCTTC. Translating gives CASLDRLNYGYTF.

Here the CDR3 reads CASSPRTSGSYEQYF. CDR3 coding DNA: TGTGCCAGCAGCCCTCGGACTAGCGGGAGTTACGAGCAGTACTTC. This chain uses TRBV7-8 with TRBJ2-7, with TRBD2 matching 13 bases. Germline CDR1 is SGHVS and CDR2 is FQNEAQ. After removal of 5 bases from V and 4 bases from J, the junction contained 5 bases not matched to a gene. This CDR3 comprises 15 residues.

The chain recombines TRBV11-2 with TRBJ2-5; TRBD2 matches 7 bases. The CDR3 has 13 residues. Germline V gives CDR1 SGHAT, CDR2 FQNNGV. V shed 4 bases, J shed 6 bases, and the junction held 5 bases outside the gene matches. The DNA for the CDR3 is TGTGCCAGCAGCTCGCCACTAGCGCAGACCCAGTACTTC. As protein: CASSSPLAQTQYF.

This clonotype was detected ten times or more. The chain links TRBV25-1 to TRBJ2-1; the D is unclear. V lost 2 bases and J lost 6, with 5 bases in between. The germline CDR1 and CDR2 sequences are MGHDK and SYGVNS. The CDR3 runs 12 residues. Here the CDR3 DNA reads TGTGCCAGCAGTGAAGCGATCAATGAGCAGTTCTTC. Protein product: CASSEAINEQFF.

The genes are TRBV7-8 and TRBJ2-1; D ambiguous. The CDR3 contains 14 residues. V was pared by 0 bases and J by 3 bases, with 6 bases between. Germline CDR1 reads SGHVS; CDR2 reads FQNEAQ. CDR3 in DNA: TGTGCCAGCAGCTTAGCGGGGTACTACAATGAGCAGTTCTTC. It yields the protein CASSLAGYYNEQFF.

The V call is TRBV7-9, the J call TRBJ2-1, with 7 nucleotides matching TRBD1. After removal of 5 bases from V and 3 bases from J, the junction contained 1 base not matched to a gene. In germline, CDR1 is SEHNR, CDR2 FQNEAQ (reference sequence). This CDR3 spans 13 amino acids. CDR3 region: CASSDRVYNEQFF. CDR3 in DNA: TGTGCCAGCAGCGACAGGGTCTACAATGAGCAGTTCTTC.

The J gene is TRBJ2-6, the V gene TRBV15; D gene uncertain. The CDR3 runs 16 residues. The ends were cut back, 0 bases at V and 0 bases at J, with 6 bases in the middle. CDR1 and CDR2 from the germline V gene are LNHNV and YYDKDF (reference sequence). The CDR3 sequence is CATSREARSGANVLTF. CDR3 DNA sequence: TGTGCCACCAGCAGAGAAGCCCGCTCTGGGGCCAACGTCCTGACTTTC.

The chain is built from TRBV5-4 and TRBJ2-7; 7 nucleotides align to TRBD2. CDR3 length: 16 residues. V lost 0 bases and J lost 2; bases outside the gene matches: 8. The germline gives CDR1 SGHNT, CDR2 YYREEE (reference sequence). CDR3 amino acids: CASSLETRDYTYEQYF. CDR3 in DNA: TGTGCCAGCAGCTTGGAAACCCGGGACTATACCTACGAGCAGTACTTC. The complete variable domain, with remaining parts taken from reference TRBV5-4 and TRBJ2-7, reads ETGVTQSPTHLIKTRGQQVTLRCSSQSGHNTVSWYQQALGQGPQFIFQYYREEENGRGNFPPRFSGLQFPNYSSELNVNALELDDSALYLCASSLETRDYTYEQYFGPGTRLTVT.

This clonotype was observed a handful of times. V is TRBV19 and J is TRBJ2-5, with D perhaps TRBD1 (6 bases). Germline V gene lookup returns CDR1 LNHDA and CDR2 SQIVND (reference sequence). The CDR3 is made up of 16 amino acids. V shed 5 bases and J shed 1 base, with 17 bases lying between them. Here the CDR3 DNA reads TGTGCCAGTAGTTACGGGGCCAACAGGGTCCAAGAGACCCAGTACTTC. Residues: CASSYGANRVQETQYF.

The chain employs TRBV7-9 and TRBJ2-7; D is ambiguous. V was clipped by 3 bases and J by 2 bases, with 8 bases between them. CDR1 is SEHNR, CDR2 FQNEAQ, per germline (reference sequence). The CDR3 has 13 residues. This CDR3 is CASSLGITYEQYF. As DNA, the CDR3 is TGTGCCAGCAGCTTGGGGATTACCTACGAGCAGTACTTC.

This clonotype was seen only a few times. J is TRBJ2-1 and V is TRBV6-6; D is undetermined. The CDR3 has 11 residues. The V and J ends lost 8 bases and 3 bases respectively, with 5 bases between them. CDR1 is MNHNY, CDR2 SVGAGI, per germline (reference sequence). The CDR3 sequence is CASGIYNEQFF. In nucleotides, the CDR3 is TGTGCCAGCGGAATCTACAATGAGCAGTTCTTC.

In its sample, this clonotype was seen a few times. The rearrangement links TRBV19 to TRBJ2-1; TRBD2 is a possible D gene (5 bases). V lost 5 bases, J lost 5 bases, and 13 bases lay in between. CDR3 length: 14 amino acids. From germline, CDR1 is LNHDA and CDR2 SQIVND (reference sequence). The DNA of the CDR3 is TGTGCCAGTAGTCGGTTAGCGACCCACAATGAGCAGTTCTTC. It specifies CASSRLATHNEQFF.

This clonotype was detected once. The genes are TRBV7-6 and TRBJ1-6; 11 bases match TRBD1. J gave up 10 bases and V 4 bases, and 6 bases lay outside the gene matches. This CDR3 is 15 amino acids long. Germline loops: CDR1 SGHVS, CDR2 FNYEAQ. CDR3 coding DNA: TGTGCCAGCAGCTCGCCGGGACAGGGGGGATCACCCCTCCACTTT. It codes for CASSSPGQGGSPLHF.

The chain links TRBV4-1 to TRBJ2-7; D call uncertain. V was trimmed by 1 base and J by 2 bases, leaving 6 bases between them. CDR3 length: 13 residues. CDR1 and CDR2 from the germline V gene are MGHRA and YSYEKL. This CDR3 is CASSQVITYEQYF. The CDR3 nucleotides read TGCGCCAGCAGCCAAGTAATAACCTACGAGCAGTACTTC.

The chain has TRBV7-3 and TRBJ1-1, with D maybe TRBD1 (5 bases). This CDR3 comprises 15 residues. The V gene's germline CDR1 is SGHTA and CDR2 FQGTGA. Trimming took 0 bases from V and 7 from J, leaving 15 bases between them. The CDR3 coding sequence is TGTGCCAGCAGCTTAACGCATGGGGGAGGTCGTGAAGCTTTCTTT. Translation: CASSLTHGGGREAFF.

This clonotype was detected a few times. The chain carries TRBV6-2 or TRBV6-3 and TRBJ1-1; TRBD1 agrees at 7 bases. V lost 6 bases and J lost 0; bases outside the gene matches: 16. The CDR3 sequence is 18 residues long. Germline V gives CDR1 MNHEY, CDR2 SVGEGT. For the CDR3, the DNA is TGTGCCAGCAGCCCCTTGGGTTGGCGACAGGGAGTGAACACTGAAGCTTTCTTT. This codes for CASSPLGWRQGVNTEAFF.

There are a few counts of this clonotype. The chain is built from TRBV7-2 and TRBJ2-7; 8 bases align to TRBD1. The CDR3 runs 15 residues. The V segment lost 5 bases and the J segment 6 bases; nucleotides outside the gene matches: 12. The germline V gene has CDR1 SGHTA and CDR2 FQGNSA. DNA of the CDR3: TGTGCCAGCAGCCCCCCGGCAGGGGGCCGGAGCGAGCAGTACTTC. As protein: CASSPPAGGRSEQYF.

This clonotype occurred a few times. A junction end diverges from the germline sequence, so it may reflect a read error. The chain joins TRBV4-1 to TRBJ1-3; D perhaps matches TRBD1 (5 bases). CDR1 MGHRA and CDR2 YSYEKL come from the germline V gene. The CDR3 has 15 amino acids. The CDR3 DNA is TGTGCCAGCAGGGCCGATTGGGGGACTGGAAACACCATATATTTT. Its translation is CASRADWGTGNTIYF.

This clonotype was seen only a few times. The chain combines TRBV19 with TRBJ1-2; possibly TRBD1 for D (6 bases). This CDR3 is 14 amino acids long. The germline V gene encodes CDR1 LNHDA and CDR2 SQIVND (reference sequence). The V end was cut by 5 bases, the J end by 6 bases, with 16 bases between. The CDR3 reads CASSWQGRLDGYTF. CDR3 nucleotide sequence: TGTGCCAGTAGTTGGCAGGGGAGGCTTGATGGCTACACCTTC.

This chain links TRBV21-1 with TRBJ2-1; no check of the table's D call, TRBD2, against the DNA was made. TRBV21-1 is annotated as a pseudogene. The CDR3 consists of 15 residues. The CDR3 DNA reads as TGTGCCAGCAGCACCTCGCTAGCGGGGGGGAATGAGCAGTTCTTC. Its protein product is CASSTSLAGGNEQFF.

This clonotype was observed a few times. The chain has TRBV28 and TRBJ1-1; possible D gene TRBD1, 5 bases. V shed 3 bases and J shed 6 bases, with 14 bases lying between them. This CDR3 is 14 amino acids long. In germline, CDR1 is MDHEN, CDR2 SYDVKM. CDR3 in amino acids: CASSFVQGESEAFF. In DNA form, the CDR3 reads TGTGCCAGCAGTTTTGTCCAGGGAGAATCTGAAGCTTTCTTT.

CDR3 DNA: TGTGCCAGCAGTGACCGCCGGGACAGGGCTAACAATGAGCAGTTCTTC. Encoded protein: CASSDRRDRANNEQFF. The chain combines TRBV12-3 or TRBV12-4 with TRBJ2-1, with 9 bases matching TRBD1. The CDR3 runs to 16 residues. The junction had 10 bases not matched to a gene; V was cut back by 5 bases and J by 5 bases.

This clonotype was observed a handful of times. The chain recombines TRBV27 with TRBJ2-5, with TRBD2 as a possible D gene (6 bases). The CDR3 has 16 amino acids. Trimming shortened V by 0 bases and J by 1 base, and 12 bases separated the two germline ends. CDR1 is MNHEY, CDR2 SMNVEV, per germline (reference sequence). CDR3 sequence (DNA): TGTGCCAGCAGTTTATCCATAGCGGATTCCCAAGAGACCCAGTACTTC. Amino acid sequence: CASSLSIADSQETQYF.

This rearrangement joins TRBV27 to TRBJ2-7, with TRBD2 matching over 11 bases. The CDR3 contains 16 residues. Germline lookup yields CDR1 MNHEY and CDR2 SMNVEV (reference sequence). The trim removed 8 bases at V and 3 bases at J, leaving 12 bases unmatched. CDR3 protein: CASGWPLTSGSYEQYF. The CDR3 DNA reads as TGTGCCAGCGGATGGCCCCTAACTAGCGGGAGCTACGAGCAGTACTTC.